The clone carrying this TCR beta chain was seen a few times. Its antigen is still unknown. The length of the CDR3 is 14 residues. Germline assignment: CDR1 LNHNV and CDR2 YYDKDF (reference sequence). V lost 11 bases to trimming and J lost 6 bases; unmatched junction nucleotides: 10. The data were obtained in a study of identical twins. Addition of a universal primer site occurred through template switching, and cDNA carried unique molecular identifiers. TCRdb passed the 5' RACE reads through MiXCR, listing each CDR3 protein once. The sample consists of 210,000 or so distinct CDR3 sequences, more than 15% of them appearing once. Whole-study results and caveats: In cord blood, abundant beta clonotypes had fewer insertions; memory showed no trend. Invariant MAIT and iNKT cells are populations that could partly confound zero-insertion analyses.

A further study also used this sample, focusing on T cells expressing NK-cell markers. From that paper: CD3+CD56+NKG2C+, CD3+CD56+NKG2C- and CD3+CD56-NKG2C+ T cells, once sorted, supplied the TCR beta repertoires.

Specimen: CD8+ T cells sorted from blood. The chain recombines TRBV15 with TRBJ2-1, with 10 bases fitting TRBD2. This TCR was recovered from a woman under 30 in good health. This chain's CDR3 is CAAAHLAGGNEQFF. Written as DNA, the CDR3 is TGTGCCGCCGCCCATTTAGCGGGAGGCAATGAGCAGTTCTTC.